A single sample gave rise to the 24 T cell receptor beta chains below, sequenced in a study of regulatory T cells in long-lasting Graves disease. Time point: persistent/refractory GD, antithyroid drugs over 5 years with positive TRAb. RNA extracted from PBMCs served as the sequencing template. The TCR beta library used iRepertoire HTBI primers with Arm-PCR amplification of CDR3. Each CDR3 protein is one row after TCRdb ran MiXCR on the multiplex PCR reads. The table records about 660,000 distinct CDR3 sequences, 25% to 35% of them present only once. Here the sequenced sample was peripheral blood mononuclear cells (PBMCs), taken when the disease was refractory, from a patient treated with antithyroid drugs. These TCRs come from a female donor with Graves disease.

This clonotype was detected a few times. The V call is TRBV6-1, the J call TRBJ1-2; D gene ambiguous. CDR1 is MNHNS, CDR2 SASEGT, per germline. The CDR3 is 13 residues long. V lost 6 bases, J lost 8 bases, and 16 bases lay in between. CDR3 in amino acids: CASSPNPYNGYTF. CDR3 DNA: TGTGCCAGCAGCCCAAACCCTTATAACGGCTACACCTTC.

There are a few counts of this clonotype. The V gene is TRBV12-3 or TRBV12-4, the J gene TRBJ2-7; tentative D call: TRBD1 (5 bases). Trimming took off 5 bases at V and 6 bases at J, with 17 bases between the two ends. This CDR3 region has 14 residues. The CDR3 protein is CASSPRTWGGEQYF. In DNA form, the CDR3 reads TGTGCCAGCAGTCCCCGTACTTGGGGCGGCGAGCAGTACTTC.

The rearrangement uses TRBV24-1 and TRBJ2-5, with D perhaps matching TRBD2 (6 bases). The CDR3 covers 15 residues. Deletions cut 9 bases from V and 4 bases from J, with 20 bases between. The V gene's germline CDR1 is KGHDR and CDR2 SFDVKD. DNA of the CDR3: TGTGCCACCCCGGCGCGGGGAGAGAAGGGAGAGACCCAGTACTTC. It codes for CATPARGEKGETQYF.

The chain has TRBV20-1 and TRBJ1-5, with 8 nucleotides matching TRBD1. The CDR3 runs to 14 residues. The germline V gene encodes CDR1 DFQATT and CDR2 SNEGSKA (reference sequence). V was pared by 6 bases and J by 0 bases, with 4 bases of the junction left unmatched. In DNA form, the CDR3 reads TGCAGTGCCGCGACAGGGGTTAGCAATCAGCCCCAGCATTTT. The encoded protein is CSAATGVSNQPQHF.

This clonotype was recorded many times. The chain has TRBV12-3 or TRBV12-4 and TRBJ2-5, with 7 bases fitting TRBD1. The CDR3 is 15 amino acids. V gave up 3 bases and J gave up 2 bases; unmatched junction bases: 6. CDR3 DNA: TGTGCCAGCAGTTTCGACAGGACAGGTCAAGAGACCCAGTACTTC. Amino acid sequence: CASSFDRTGQETQYF.

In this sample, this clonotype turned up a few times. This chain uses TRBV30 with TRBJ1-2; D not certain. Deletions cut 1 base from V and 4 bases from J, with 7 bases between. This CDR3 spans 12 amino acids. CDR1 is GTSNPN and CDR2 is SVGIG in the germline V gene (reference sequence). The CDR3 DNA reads TGTGCCTGGAGTGCCCCGGGCTATGGCTACACCTTC. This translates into CAWSAPGYGYTF.

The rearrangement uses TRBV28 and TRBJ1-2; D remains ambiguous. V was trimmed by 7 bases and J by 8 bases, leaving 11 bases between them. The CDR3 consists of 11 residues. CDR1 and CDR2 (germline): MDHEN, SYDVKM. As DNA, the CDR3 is TGTGCCAGCAAAGGGATATGGGGCTACACCTTC. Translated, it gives CASKGIWGYTF.

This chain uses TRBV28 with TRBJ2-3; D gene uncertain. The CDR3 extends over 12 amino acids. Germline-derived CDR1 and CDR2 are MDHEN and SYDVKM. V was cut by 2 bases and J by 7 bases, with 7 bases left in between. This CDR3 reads CASSLGYHTQYF. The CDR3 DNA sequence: TGTGCCAGCAGTTTAGGGTATCATACGCAGTATTTT.

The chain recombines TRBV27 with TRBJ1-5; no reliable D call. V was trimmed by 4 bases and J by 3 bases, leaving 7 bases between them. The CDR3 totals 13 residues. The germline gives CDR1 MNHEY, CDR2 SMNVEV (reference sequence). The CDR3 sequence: CASSWALNQPQHF. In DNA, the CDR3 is TGTGCCAGCAGTTGGGCACTCAATCAGCCCCAGCATTTT.

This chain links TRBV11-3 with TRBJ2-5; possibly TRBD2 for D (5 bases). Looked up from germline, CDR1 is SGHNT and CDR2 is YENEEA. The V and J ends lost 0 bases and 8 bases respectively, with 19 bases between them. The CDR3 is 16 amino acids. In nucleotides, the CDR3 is TGTGCCAGCAGCTTAGAGGGCGGAGGCGGCCTCGGCACCCAGTACTTC. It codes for CASSLEGGGGLGTQYF.

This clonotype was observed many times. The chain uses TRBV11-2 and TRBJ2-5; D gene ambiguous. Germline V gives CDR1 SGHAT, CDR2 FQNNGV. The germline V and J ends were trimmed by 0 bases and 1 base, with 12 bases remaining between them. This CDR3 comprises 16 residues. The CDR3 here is CASSLDRVSLQETQYF. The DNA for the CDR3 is TGTGCCAGCAGCTTAGATCGGGTCTCACTCCAAGAGACCCAGTACTTC.

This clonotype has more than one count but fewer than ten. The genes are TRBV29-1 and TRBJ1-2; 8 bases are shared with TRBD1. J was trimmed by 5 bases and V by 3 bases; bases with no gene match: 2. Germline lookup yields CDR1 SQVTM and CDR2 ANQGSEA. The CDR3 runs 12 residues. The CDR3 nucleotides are TGCAGCGTTGAGGACAGGGTATATGGCTACACCTTC. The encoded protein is CSVEDRVYGYTF.

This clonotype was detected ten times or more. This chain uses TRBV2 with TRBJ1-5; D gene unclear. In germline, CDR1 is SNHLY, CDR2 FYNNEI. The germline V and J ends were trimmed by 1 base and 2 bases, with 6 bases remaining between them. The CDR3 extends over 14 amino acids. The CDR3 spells CASSEEAGNQPQHF. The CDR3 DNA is TGTGCCAGCAGTGAAGAAGCAGGCAATCAGCCCCAGCATTTT.

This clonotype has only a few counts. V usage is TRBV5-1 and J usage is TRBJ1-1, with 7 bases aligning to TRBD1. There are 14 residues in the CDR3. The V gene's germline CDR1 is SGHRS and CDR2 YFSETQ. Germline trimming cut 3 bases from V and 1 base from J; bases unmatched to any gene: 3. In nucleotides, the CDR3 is TGCGCCAGCAGCTCATACAGGGGGAACACTGAAGCTTTCTTT. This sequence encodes CASSSYRGNTEAFF. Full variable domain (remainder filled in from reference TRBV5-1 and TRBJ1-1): KAGVTQTPRYLIKTRGQQVTLSCSPISGHRSVSWYQQTPGQGLQFLFEYFSETQRNKGNFPGRFSGRQFSNSRSEMNVSTLELGDSALYLCASSSYRGNTEAFFGQGTRLTVV.

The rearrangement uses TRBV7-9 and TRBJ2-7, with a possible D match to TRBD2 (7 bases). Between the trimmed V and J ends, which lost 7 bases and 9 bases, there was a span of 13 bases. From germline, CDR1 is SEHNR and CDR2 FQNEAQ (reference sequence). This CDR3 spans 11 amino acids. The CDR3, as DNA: TGTGCCAGCACGGGGGGCGCGCCGCAGTACTTC. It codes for CASTGGAPQYF.

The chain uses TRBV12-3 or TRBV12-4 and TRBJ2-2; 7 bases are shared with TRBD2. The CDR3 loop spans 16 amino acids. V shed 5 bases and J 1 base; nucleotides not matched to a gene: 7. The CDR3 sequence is CASSSLGLRNTGELFF. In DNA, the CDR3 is TGTGCCAGCAGTAGCCTGGGACTACGGAACACCGGGGAGCTGTTTTTT.

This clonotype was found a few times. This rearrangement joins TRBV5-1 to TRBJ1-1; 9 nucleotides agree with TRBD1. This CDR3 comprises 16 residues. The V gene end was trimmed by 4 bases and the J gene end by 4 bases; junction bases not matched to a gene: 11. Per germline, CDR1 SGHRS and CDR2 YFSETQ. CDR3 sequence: CASSITVQGAFTEAFF. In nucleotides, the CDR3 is TGCGCCAGCAGCATAACGGTACAGGGGGCATTCACTGAAGCTTTCTTT.

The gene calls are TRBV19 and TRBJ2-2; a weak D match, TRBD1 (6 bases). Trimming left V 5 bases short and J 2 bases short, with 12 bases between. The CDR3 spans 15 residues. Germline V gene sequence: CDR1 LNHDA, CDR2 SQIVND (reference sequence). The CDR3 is CASSVGGINTGELFF. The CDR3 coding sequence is TGTGCCAGTAGTGTTGGGGGCATTAACACCGGGGAGCTGTTTTTT. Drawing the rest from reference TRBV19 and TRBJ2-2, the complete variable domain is DGGITQSPKYLFRKEGQNVTLSCEQNLNHDAMYWYRQDPGQGLRLIYYSQIVNDFQKGDIAEGYSVSREKKESFPLTVTSAQKNPTAFYLCASSVGGINTGELFFGEGSRLTVL.

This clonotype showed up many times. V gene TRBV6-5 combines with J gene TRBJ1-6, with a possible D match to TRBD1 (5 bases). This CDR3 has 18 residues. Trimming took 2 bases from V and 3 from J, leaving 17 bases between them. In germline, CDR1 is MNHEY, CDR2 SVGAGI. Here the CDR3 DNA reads TGTGCCAGCAGTTACGCCATGACAGTGGGGAGCTATAATTCACCCCTCCACTTT. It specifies CASSYAMTVGSYNSPLHF.

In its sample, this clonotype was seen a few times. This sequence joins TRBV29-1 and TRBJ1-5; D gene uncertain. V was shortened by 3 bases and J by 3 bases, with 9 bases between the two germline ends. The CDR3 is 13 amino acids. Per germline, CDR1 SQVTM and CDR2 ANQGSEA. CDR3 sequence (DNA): TGCAGCGTTGAGGTCAATTTCAATCAGCCCCAGCATTTT. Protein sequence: CSVEVNFNQPQHF. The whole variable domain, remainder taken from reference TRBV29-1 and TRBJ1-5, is SAVISQKPSRDICQRGTSLTIQCQVDSQVTMMFWYRQQPGQSLTLIATANQGSEATYESGFVIDKFPISRPNLTFSTLTVSNMSPEDSSIYLCSVEVNFNQPQHFGDGTRLSIL.

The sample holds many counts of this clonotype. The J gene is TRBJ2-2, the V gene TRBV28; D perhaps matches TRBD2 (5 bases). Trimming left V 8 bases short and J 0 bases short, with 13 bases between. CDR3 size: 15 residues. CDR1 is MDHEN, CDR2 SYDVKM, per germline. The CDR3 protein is CASALPGSNTGELFF. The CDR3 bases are TGTGCCAGCGCCCTCCCGGGATCGAACACCGGGGAGCTGTTTTTT.

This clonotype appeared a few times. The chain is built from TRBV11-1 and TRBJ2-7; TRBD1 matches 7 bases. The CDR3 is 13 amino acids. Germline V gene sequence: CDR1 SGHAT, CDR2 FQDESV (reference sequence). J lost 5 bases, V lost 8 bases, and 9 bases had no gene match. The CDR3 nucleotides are TGTGCCAGCCAGCAGACAGGGACCCACGAGCAGTACTTC. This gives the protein CASQQTGTHEQYF.

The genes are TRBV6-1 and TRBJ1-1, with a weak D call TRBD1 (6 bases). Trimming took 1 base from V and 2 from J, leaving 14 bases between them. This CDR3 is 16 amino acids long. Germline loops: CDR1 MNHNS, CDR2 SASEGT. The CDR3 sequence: CASSEVEGRGNTEAFF. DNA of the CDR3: TGTGCCAGCAGTGAAGTGGAGGGCAGGGGAAACACTGAAGCTTTCTTT.

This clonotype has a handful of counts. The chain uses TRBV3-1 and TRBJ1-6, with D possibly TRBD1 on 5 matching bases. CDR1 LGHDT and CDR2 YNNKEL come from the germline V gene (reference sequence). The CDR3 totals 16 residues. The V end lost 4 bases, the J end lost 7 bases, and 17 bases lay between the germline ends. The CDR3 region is CASSRASGLVNSPLHF. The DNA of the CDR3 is TGTGCCAGCAGCCGAGCCTCGGGACTGGTCAATTCACCCCTCCACTTT.